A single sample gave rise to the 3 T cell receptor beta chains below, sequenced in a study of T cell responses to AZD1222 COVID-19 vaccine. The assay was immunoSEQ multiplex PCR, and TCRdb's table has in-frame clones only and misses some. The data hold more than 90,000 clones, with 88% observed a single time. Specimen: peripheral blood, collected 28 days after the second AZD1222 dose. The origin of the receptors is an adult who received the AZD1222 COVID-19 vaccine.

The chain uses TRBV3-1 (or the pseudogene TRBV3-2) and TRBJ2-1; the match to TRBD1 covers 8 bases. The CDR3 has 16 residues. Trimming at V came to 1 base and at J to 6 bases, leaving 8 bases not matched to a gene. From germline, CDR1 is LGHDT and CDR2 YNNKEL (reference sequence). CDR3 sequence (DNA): TGTGCCAGCAGCCAAGTAGGCCAGGGGGCTTTCAATGAGCAGTTCTTC. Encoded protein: CASSQVGQGAFNEQFF.

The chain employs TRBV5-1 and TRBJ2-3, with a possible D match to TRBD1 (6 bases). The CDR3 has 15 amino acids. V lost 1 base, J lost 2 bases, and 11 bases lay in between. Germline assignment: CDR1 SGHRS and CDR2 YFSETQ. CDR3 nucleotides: TGCGCCAGCAGCTTGTTACAGGGCGCCACAGATACGCAGTATTTT. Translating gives CASSLLQGATDTQYF.

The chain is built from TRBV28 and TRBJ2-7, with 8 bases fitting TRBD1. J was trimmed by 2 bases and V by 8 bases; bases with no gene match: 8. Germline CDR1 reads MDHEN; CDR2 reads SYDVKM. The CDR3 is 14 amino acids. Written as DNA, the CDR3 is TGTGCCAGCTCCATGGGACAGGAGACCTACGAGCAGTACTTC. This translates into CASSMGQETYEQYF.